One and the same sample provided the 2 T cell receptor beta chains below, sequenced in a study of response to subunit inactivated influenza vaccine. TCRdb re-called the RT-PCR reads through MiXCR, storing one row per CDR3 protein. This table holds about 500,000 distinct CDR3 sequences, under 15% found once. This specimen consisted of PBMCs from blood, obtained more than 35 days after vaccination. Source of these receptors: a man aged 45-65 years who received an inactivated influenza vaccine.

This clonotype came up many times. The V gene is TRBV20-1, the J gene TRBJ2-3; D gene unclear. The CDR3 has 13 residues. Germline V CDR1 and CDR2: DFQATT, SNEGSKA (reference sequence). The V and J ends lost 5 bases and 7 bases respectively, with 16 bases between them. CDR3 region: CSAPGPDGYTQYF. Written as DNA, the CDR3 is TGCAGTGCTCCTGGACCCGACGGGTATACGCAGTATTTT.

This chain connects TRBV4-3 to TRBJ1-5; D ambiguous. The V end lost 1 base, the J end lost 0 bases, and 7 bases lay between the germline ends. Germline CDR1 is LGHNA and CDR2 is YSLEER. The CDR3 spans 15 residues. The CDR3 loop reads CASSQVAYSNQPQHF. Written as DNA, the CDR3 is TGCGCCAGCAGCCAAGTTGCGTATAGCAATCAGCCCCAGCATTTT.